The 32 T cell receptor beta chains reported below all come from one sample, sequenced in a study of control samples from healthy donors and cancer patients. Assay: immunoSEQ multiplex PCR; the TCRdb copy retains only in-frame clones and omits some. The table shows around 170,000 clones, with 88% occurring only once. The material sequenced was blood. Source of these receptors: a woman aged 30 to 39 in good health.

This clone was seen at least ten times. V usage is TRBV7-8 and J usage is TRBJ1-4; D might be TRBD1 (6 bases). The CDR3 totals 14 residues. V lost 5 bases, J lost 8 bases, and 15 bases lay in between. Germline CDR1 is SGHVS and CDR2 is FQNEAQ. The CDR3 loop reads CASSPTGVGEKLFF. The CDR3, as DNA: TGTGCCAGCAGCCCGACAGGAGTTGGGGAAAAACTGTTTTTT.

The chain has TRBV5-8 and TRBJ1-6, with 7 bases matching TRBD1. The ends lost 8 bases at V and 10 bases at J; junction bases unmatched: 9. Germline V gives CDR1 SGHTS, CDR2 YDEGEE. The CDR3 extends over 13 amino acids. CDR3 nucleotides: TGTGCCAGTACGACAGGGAAAGGATCACCCCTCCACTTT. This sequence encodes CASTTGKGSPLHF.

V gene TRBV7-8 combines with J gene TRBJ2-1; possible D gene TRBD1, 5 bases. V was trimmed by 3 bases and J by 8 bases, leaving 17 bases between them. The CDR3 has 15 amino acids. Germline assignment: CDR1 SGHVS and CDR2 FQNEAQ. CDR3 region: CASSLASPIGDEQFF. The CDR3 DNA is TGTGCCAGCAGCTTGGCGTCTCCTATAGGGGATGAGCAGTTCTTC.

The chain is built from TRBV13 and TRBJ2-7; a possible D gene is TRBD1 (6 bases). The length of the CDR3 is 11 residues. The germline CDR1 and CDR2 sequences are PRHDT and FYEKMQ (reference sequence). V was shortened by 3 bases and J by 7 bases, with 7 bases between the two germline ends. The CDR3 loop is CASSLRGEQYF. The DNA for the CDR3 is TGTGCCAGCAGCTTGAGGGGGGAGCAGTACTTC.

The rearrangement uses TRBV24-1 and TRBJ2-5; D gene uncertain. Trimming removed 1 base from V and 2 bases from J, with 13 bases in between. Germline CDR1 reads KGHDR; CDR2 reads SFDVKD. This CDR3 comprises 16 residues. This chain's CDR3 is CATSDLDKGLQETQYF. The CDR3 DNA is TGTGCCACCAGTGATTTAGATAAAGGGTTACAAGAGACCCAGTACTTC.

The chain links TRBV11-2 to TRBJ2-7, with 7 nucleotides matching TRBD2. After removal of 0 bases from V and 11 bases from J, the junction contained 7 bases not matched to a gene. This CDR3 spans 13 amino acids. Germline V lookup: CDR1 SGHAT, CDR2 FQNNGV. The CDR3 sequence: CASSLDNLGGEYF. DNA of the CDR3: TGTGCCAGCAGCTTAGATAATTTGGGAGGGGAGTACTTC.

Here the CDR3 reads CAITPSGNTDTQYF. Here the CDR3 DNA reads TGTGCCATCACCCCTAGCGGGAACACAGATACGCAGTATTTT. V gene TRBV10-3 combines with J gene TRBJ2-3, with TRBD2 matching 9 bases. Germline values: CDR1 ENHRY, CDR2 SYGVKD. The CDR3 consists of 14 residues. Trimming at V came to 7 bases and at J to 2 bases, leaving 4 bases not matched to a gene.

The chain links TRBV28 to TRBJ1-4, with unresolved D. Trimming removed 5 bases at V and 1 base at J, with 11 bases between. The germline V gene has CDR1 MDHEN and CDR2 SYDVKM. The length of the CDR3 is 15 residues. DNA for the CDR3: TGTGCCAGCAGTGCAGGTGGCGGAACTAATGAAAAACTGTTTTTT. Protein sequence: CASSAGGGTNEKLFF. Filled out from reference TRBV28 and TRBJ1-4, the complete variable domain reads DVKVTQSSRYLVKRTGEKVFLECVQDMDHENMFWYRQDPGLGLRLIYFSYDVKMKEKGDIPEGYSVSREKKERFSLILESASTNQTSMYLCASSAGGGTNEKLFFGSGTQLSVL.

This chain connects TRBV10-3 to TRBJ1-6; D not certain. The CDR3 spans 15 residues. Germline CDR1 is ENHRY and CDR2 is SYGVKD. The ends were cut back, 7 bases at V and 0 bases at J, with 10 bases in the middle. The CDR3 sequence: CAIMVTGSYNSPLHF. CDR3 nucleotide sequence: TGTGCCATCATGGTAACCGGCTCCTATAATTCACCCCTCCACTTT.

The chain combines TRBV27 with TRBJ2-2, with D possibly TRBD1 on 6 matching bases. Looked up from germline, CDR1 is MNHEY and CDR2 is SMNVEV (reference sequence). Trimming pared 5 bases from V and 8 bases from J, leaving 12 bases between. The CDR3 is 13 residues long. CDR3 DNA sequence: TGTGCCAGCAGTCTTACCGGGACAGGGGAGCTGTTTTTT. Protein product: CASSLTGTGELFF.

This rearrangement joins TRBV5-4 to TRBJ1-6; 8 bases are shared with TRBD1. V trimming: 0 bases; J trimming: 7 bases; junction bases outside the gene matches: 9. The germline V gene encodes CDR1 SGHNT and CDR2 YYREEE (reference sequence). This CDR3 has 17 residues. Written as DNA, the CDR3 is TGTGCCAGCAGCTTGGGTGGGCCAGGGGGCTCGAATTCACCCCTCCACTTT. This translates into CASSLGGPGGSNSPLHF.

This sequence joins TRBV10-3 and TRBJ1-5; D remains unclear. Trimming pared 4 bases from V and 4 bases from J, leaving 8 bases between. This CDR3 region has 13 residues. Germline CDR1 reads ENHRY; CDR2 reads SYGVKD. CDR3 nucleotides: TGTGCCATCAGTGTCAGCCCAAATCAGCCCCAGCATTTT. Translating it yields CAISVSPNQPQHF.

This clone was seen a single time. The chain joins TRBV7-9 to TRBJ1-4; 7 bases are a match to TRBD1. V shed 4 bases and J 5 bases; nucleotides not matched to a gene: 7. CDR3 length: 15 residues. CDR1 and CDR2 (germline): SEHNR, FQNEAQ (reference sequence). This CDR3 reads CASSSGDRQNEKLFF. The CDR3 bases are TGTGCCAGCAGCTCCGGGGACAGACAGAATGAAAAACTGTTTTTT.

The V gene is TRBV14, the J gene TRBJ2-1; 10 positions agree with TRBD2. The CDR3 extends over 19 amino acids. Germline values: CDR1 SGHDN, CDR2 FVKESK. With 0 bases clipped from V and 10 bases from J, the junction kept 18 bases outside the gene matches. CDR3: CASSQDQGFSGRTLGEQFF. The CDR3 DNA is TGTGCCAGCAGCCAAGACCAGGGATTTAGCGGGAGGACCTTAGGGGAGCAGTTCTTC. The full variable domain, its missing parts supplied by reference TRBV14 and TRBJ2-1, is EAGVTQFPSHSVIEKGQTVTLRCDPISGHDNLYWYRRVMGKEIKFLLHFVKESKQDESGMPNNRFLAERTGGTYSTLKVQPAELEDSGVYFCASSQDQGFSGRTLGEQFFGPGTRLTVL.

The V call is TRBV9, the J call TRBJ2-7, with D perhaps given as TRBD1 or TRBD2 (5 bases each). V gave up 6 bases and J gave up 1 base, with 14 bases separating them. CDR3 length equals 14 residues. In germline, CDR1 is SGDLS, CDR2 YYNGEE. The CDR3 DNA is TGTGCCAGCACCAGAGGGGACCATTCCTACGAGCAGTACTTC. This gives the protein CASTRGDHSYEQYF.

V usage is TRBV23-1 and J usage is TRBJ2-2, with a weak D call TRBD1 (5 bases). TRBV23-1 is marked as an open reading frame, function uncertain. The length of the CDR3 is 16 residues. Trimming cost V 3 bases and J 2 bases, with 13 bases left between them. Written as DNA, the CDR3 is TGCGCCAGCAGTCATTTTACCCAGGGAAACACCGGGGAGCTGTTTTTT. Translated, it gives CASSHFTQGNTGELFF.

V usage is TRBV18 and J usage is TRBJ2-7, with D perhaps being TRBD1 or TRBD2 (6 bases each). V shed 3 bases and J shed 12 bases, with 24 bases lying between them. Germline loops: CDR1 KGHSH, CDR2 LQKENI. The CDR3 contains 15 residues. Here the CDR3 reads CASSPESSGAEFRYF. For the CDR3, the DNA is TGTGCCAGCTCACCCGAGTCGTCGGGGGCCGAGTTTAGGTACTTC.

The genes are TRBV5-1 and TRBJ2-3; D is possibly TRBD2 (5 bases). V was clipped by 4 bases and J by 4 bases, with 10 bases between them. CDR1 and CDR2 from the germline V gene are SGHRS and YFSETQ. The CDR3 is 13 amino acids. The CDR3 nucleotides are TGCGCCAGCAGCATAACTAGACCAGATACGCAGTATTTT. This encodes CASSITRPDTQYF.

A word on this clone: Additional DNA sequences in this sample encode the identical CDR3. The gene calls are TRBV29-1 and TRBJ2-2, with 8 bases identical to TRBD1. Germline-derived CDR1 and CDR2 are SQVTM and ANQGSEA. The CDR3 runs to 12 residues. V lost 5 bases to trimming and J lost 4 bases; unmatched junction nucleotides: 0. The CDR3 nucleotides are TGCAGCGTTACAGGGGGCACCGGGGAGCTGTTTTTT. Its translation is CSVTGGTGELFF.

About this clone: Other DNA sequences in the sample encode the same CDR3. The rearrangement uses TRBV6-1 and TRBJ1-5; weak D call: TRBD1 (5 bases). Trimming removed 1 base at V and 2 bases at J, with 6 bases between. The CDR3 contains 14 residues. Germline CDR1 and CDR2: MNHNS and SASEGT. In DNA, the CDR3 is TGTGCCAGCAGTGAAGTGGGGGGCAATCAGCCCCAGCATTTT. Protein product: CASSEVGGNQPQHF.

The rearrangement links TRBV5-1 to TRBJ2-1; D not resolved. CDR1 is SGHRS, CDR2 YFSETQ, per germline. The CDR3 runs to 14 residues. Trimming cost V 0 bases and J 10 bases, with 14 bases left between them. The CDR3 region has the DNA TGCGCCAGCAGCTTGGCGGCGAAGGCTTTGGAGCAGTTCTTC. It yields the protein CASSLAAKALEQFF.

This clone came up once. CDR3 region: CASSWGTSSNEQFF. In DNA form, the CDR3 reads TGCGCCAGCAGCTGGGGGACTTCGAGCAATGAGCAGTTCTTC. The V and J genes are TRBV5-1 and TRBJ2-1, with a weak D call TRBD2 (6 bases). The CDR3 spans 14 residues. Between the trimmed V and J ends, which lost 3 bases and 6 bases, there was a span of 13 bases. Germline V lookup: CDR1 SGHRS, CDR2 YFSETQ. The full variable domain, its missing parts supplied by reference TRBV5-1 and TRBJ2-1, is KAGVTQTPRYLIKTRGQQVTLSCSPISGHRSVSWYQQTPGQGLQFLFEYFSETQRNKGNFPGRFSGRQFSNSRSEMNVSTLELGDSALYLCASSWGTSSNEQFFGPGTRLTVL.

The chain couples TRBV5-8 to TRBJ1-3; no clear D. V was cut by 0 bases and J by 5 bases, with 9 bases left in between. Germline assignment: CDR1 SGHTS and CDR2 YDEGEE. This CDR3 comprises 14 residues. The CDR3 here is CASSLDRSRNTIYF. The CDR3 nucleotides are TGTGCCAGCAGCTTGGACAGATCGAGAAACACCATATATTTT. The full variable domain, rest sourced from reference TRBV5-8 and TRBJ1-3, is EAGVTQSPTHLIKTRGQQATLRCSPISGHTSVYWYQQALGLGLQFLLWYDEGEERNRGNFPPRFSGRQFPNYSSELNVNALELEDSALYLCASSLDRSRNTIYFGEGSWLTVV.

The J gene is TRBJ1-2, the V gene TRBV12-3 or TRBV12-4; the D is unclear. The CDR3 runs 12 residues. V lost 2 bases and J lost 4, with 5 bases in between. The CDR3, as DNA: TGTGCCAGCAGTTTACAGCCCTATGGCTACACCTTC. Amino acids: CASSLQPYGYTF.

The chain has TRBV27 and TRBJ2-7; TRBD1 aligns across 8 bases. This CDR3 spans 15 amino acids. V lost 5 bases and J lost 0; bases outside the gene matches: 6. Germline loops: CDR1 MNHEY, CDR2 SMNVEV (reference sequence). This chain's CDR3 is CASSPTGDSSYEQYV. In DNA, the CDR3 is TGTGCCAGCAGTCCGACAGGGGACAGCTCCTACGAGCAGTACGTC.

The chain uses TRBV4-1 and TRBJ2-3; 7 bases map to TRBD2. The V and J ends lost 0 bases and 2 bases, in that order; junction bases with no gene match: 8. The CDR3 consists of 17 residues. The germline gives CDR1 MGHRA, CDR2 YSYEKL. The CDR3 is CASSQERASGTTDTQYF. CDR3 in DNA: TGCGCCAGCAGCCAAGAGAGGGCTAGCGGAACCACAGATACGCAGTATTTT.

This chain connects TRBV6-2 or TRBV6-3 to TRBJ1-1; the D gene is possibly TRBD1 (5 bases). This CDR3 spans 17 amino acids. CDR1 MNHEY and CDR2 SVGEGT come from the germline V gene. V lost 3 bases to trimming and J lost 1 base, with 18 bases between them. As DNA, the CDR3 is TGTGCCAGCAGTTATTCTCAGGGCGGCGCGAGGAACACTGAAGCTTTCTTT. This encodes CASSYSQGGARNTEAFF.

The chain employs TRBV12-3 or TRBV12-4 and TRBJ1-5, with unresolved D. There are 12 residues in the CDR3. The germline V and J ends were trimmed by 3 bases and 6 bases, with 6 bases remaining between them. CDR3 amino acids: CASSFIPQPQHF. As DNA, the CDR3 is TGTGCCAGCAGTTTCATCCCTCAGCCCCAGCATTTT.

The V call is TRBV5-5, the J call TRBJ2-7; either TRBD1 or TRBD2 may fit D (5 bases each). CDR3 length equals 15 residues. The germline CDR1 and CDR2 sequences are SGHKS and YYEKEE (reference sequence). V shed 0 bases and J shed 0 bases, with 10 bases lying between them. The CDR3 DNA sequence: TGTGCCAGCAGCTTGGTGGTGGGGGACTCCTACGAGCAGTACTTC. Translating gives CASSLVVGDSYEQYF.

V usage is TRBV29-1 and J usage is TRBJ1-2; no clear D gene. Germline V lookup: CDR1 SQVTM, CDR2 ANQGSEA. V lost 6 bases and J lost 3, with 11 bases in between. The CDR3 contains 12 residues. In nucleotides, the CDR3 is TGCAGCGTCCTCCTTGGGGACTATGGCTACACCTTC. Amino acids: CSVLLGDYGYTF. The complete variable domain, with remaining parts taken from reference TRBV29-1 and TRBJ1-2, reads SAVISQKPSRDICQRGTSLTIQCQVDSQVTMMFWYRQQPGQSLTLIATANQGSEATYESGFVIDKFPISRPNLTFSTLTVSNMSPEDSSIYLCSVLLGDYGYTFGSGTRLTVV.

Notes on this clone: The sample has other DNA sequences that encode this CDR3 too. V gene TRBV12-3 or TRBV12-4 combines with J gene TRBJ1-1; D is ambiguous. This CDR3 has 12 amino acids. Trimming cost V 1 base and J 8 bases, with 8 bases left between them. In nucleotides, the CDR3 is TGTGCCAGCAGTTTAGTTTTCGGGGAAGCTTTCTTT. This codes for CASSLVFGEAFF.

V usage is TRBV7-9 and J usage is TRBJ1-2; D not resolved. The V and J ends lost 5 bases and 1 base respectively, with 14 bases between them. From germline, CDR1 is SEHNR and CDR2 FQNEAQ (reference sequence). CDR3 length: 15 amino acids. The CDR3 DNA follows: TGTGCCAGCAGCGTCGGCCCGGGAGTTAACTATGGCTACACCTTC. This sequence encodes CASSVGPGVNYGYTF.